The sample holds many counts of the clone carrying this T cell receptor beta chain. These data are taken from a study of spatial heterogeneity in lung cancer. Study as a whole: TCR and UMI combinations that were unique each appeared, on average, more than ten times in raw reads.

The V and J ends lost 8 bases and 0 bases respectively, with 16 bases between them. This CDR3 region has 15 residues. Documented time point: sample taken at primary tumor resection. Frozen PBMC, nontumor lung or tumor provided whole RNA, which was sequenced unsorted. MiXCR, run by TCRdb on the 5' RACE reads, gives a single entry per CDR3 protein. This table has fewer than 65,000 distinct CDR3 sequences, under 7.5% appearing once. The specimen was PBMCs, collected at surgery. This TCR was sampled from a female donor with early-stage non-small cell lung cancer. The gene calls are TRBV12-3 or TRBV12-4 and TRBJ1-2; D is unclear. The CDR3 region is CASVPLGAPNYGYTF. The CDR3 region has the DNA TGTGCCAGCGTTCCCCTAGGCGCCCCTAACTATGGCTACACCTTC.